This entry concerns a single T cell receptor (beta chain). The data belong to a study of blood T cell repertoires in COVID-19. Study information: Some COVID-19 samples were acute and others convalescent; all came from the United States, Italy and Spain.

Per the original methods: The authors estimated nucleated cell counts from reference gene primer amplification. TCRdb's table, derived via immunoSEQ multiplex PCR, lists solely in-frame clones and lacks some. V, J and clone size are taken as reported in that table, and D and trimming were inferred from the DNA itself. The sample lists some 120,000 clones; 85% to 90% were seen once. This CDR3 contains 13 residues. The V end was cut by 8 bases, the J end by 0 bases, with 5 bases between. The clonotype was recovered from a human donor with acute or convalescent COVID-19. The donor label of this sample is uncertain. The chain links TRBV12-3 or TRBV12-4 to TRBJ1-6; D is ambiguous. Sequenced: peripheral blood. The CDR3 DNA reads TGTGCCAGCGCAGGCTCCTATAATTCACCCCTCCACTTT. Translation gives CASAGSYNSPLHF.